These 8 T cell receptor beta chains were all obtained from the same sample, sequenced in a study of beta chain features in type 1 diabetes. Study observations and caveats: People with Type 1 diabetes carried modestly yet significantly shorter TCRB CDR3s in all four CD4+ subsets.

No cognate antigen is known for these TCRs. cDNA synthesis used the whole RNA isolate, giving expressed TCRB sequences. Measured with immunoSEQ multiplex PCR; TCRdb has only the in-frame clones, and not every one. The profile covers under 300,000 clones, with about 14% appearing a single time and about 0.018% taken by the ten largest. Sequencing input: naive CD4+ T cells from blood. The receptors derive from a man in his thirties or forties with type 1 diabetes.

This chain uses TRBV19 with TRBJ1-5; D ambiguous. This CDR3 is built from 14 residues. Trimming removed 1 base at V and 1 base at J, with 5 bases between. CDR1 is LNHDA, CDR2 SQIVND, per germline (reference sequence). CDR3 DNA: TGTGCCAGTAGTATAGGGCGGAGCAATCAGCCCCAGCATTTT. Protein: CASSIGRSNQPQHF.

There are a few counts of this clone. The chain employs TRBV18 and TRBJ2-1; TRBD2 aligns across 10 bases. The CDR3 totals 16 residues. The V segment lost 2 bases and the J segment 8 bases; nucleotides outside the gene matches: 9. CDR1 and CDR2 from the germline V gene are KGHSH and LQKENI. The CDR3 sequence is CASSPLEREGYDEQFF. DNA for the CDR3: TGTGCCAGCTCACCATTAGAGCGGGAGGGTTACGATGAGCAGTTCTTC.

This clone occurred a few times. The J gene is TRBJ2-3, the V gene TRBV30; 13 bases map to TRBD2. The CDR3 is made up of 15 amino acids. The ends lost 2 bases at V and 3 bases at J; junction bases unmatched: 2. Germline V lookup: CDR1 GTSNPN, CDR2 SVGIG (reference sequence). CDR3 sequence: CAWSWGLAGTDTQYF. CDR3 nucleotide sequence: TGTGCCTGGAGTTGGGGACTAGCGGGAACAGATACGCAGTATTTT.

V and J are TRBV7-2 and TRBJ1-1, with TRBD1 matching 8 bases. The CDR3 is made up of 15 amino acids. The germline gives CDR1 SGHTA, CDR2 FQGNSA. V dropped 7 bases and J dropped 1; count of bases not matched to a gene: 8. The CDR3 sequence is CASTRSTGENTEAFF. The CDR3 region has the DNA TGTGCCAGCACCCGATCGACAGGGGAGAACACTGAAGCTTTCTTT.

A few counts support this clone. The V and J genes are TRBV5-6 and TRBJ2-1; no definite D call. Between the trimmed V and J ends, which lost 3 bases and 6 bases, there was a span of 10 bases. Germline loops: CDR1 SGHDT, CDR2 YYEEEE. The CDR3 sequence is 13 residues long. The chain's CDR3 is CASSSDWINEQFF. The CDR3 bases are TGTGCCAGCAGCTCAGACTGGATCAATGAGCAGTTCTTC.

This clone showed up just a few times. V is TRBV30 and J is TRBJ2-3; 14 positions match TRBD2. The germline gives CDR1 GTSNPN, CDR2 SVGIG (reference sequence). CDR3 size: 19 residues. Losses at the gene ends were 4 bases for V and 1 base for J; bases not matched to a gene: 13. The CDR3 here is CAWTLGGLAGGRGTDTQYF. The CDR3, as DNA: TGTGCCTGGACCCTCGGCGGACTAGCGGGGGGCCGGGGCACAGATACGCAGTATTTT.

This clone turned up a few times. The genes are TRBV5-4 and TRBJ2-5; D perhaps matches TRBD1 (6 bases). This CDR3 is 15 amino acids long. V was shortened by 4 bases and J by 5 bases, with 18 bases between the two germline ends. Germline V gene sequence: CDR1 SGHNT, CDR2 YYREEE (reference sequence). The DNA for the CDR3 is TGTGCCAGCAGCCCCTACTTTAGGCAGGGGGAGACCCAGTACTTC. Its translation is CASSPYFRQGETQYF.

In this sample, this clone turned up a few times. This sequence joins TRBV6-5 and TRBJ1-1, with TRBD1 as a possible D gene (6 bases). V lost 3 bases, J lost 0 bases, and 8 bases lay in between. Germline lookup yields CDR1 MNHEY and CDR2 SVGAGI. This CDR3 has 14 amino acids. The CDR3 here is CASSYSGVNTEAFF. DNA of the CDR3: TGTGCCAGCAGTTATTCAGGGGTGAACACTGAAGCTTTCTTT.